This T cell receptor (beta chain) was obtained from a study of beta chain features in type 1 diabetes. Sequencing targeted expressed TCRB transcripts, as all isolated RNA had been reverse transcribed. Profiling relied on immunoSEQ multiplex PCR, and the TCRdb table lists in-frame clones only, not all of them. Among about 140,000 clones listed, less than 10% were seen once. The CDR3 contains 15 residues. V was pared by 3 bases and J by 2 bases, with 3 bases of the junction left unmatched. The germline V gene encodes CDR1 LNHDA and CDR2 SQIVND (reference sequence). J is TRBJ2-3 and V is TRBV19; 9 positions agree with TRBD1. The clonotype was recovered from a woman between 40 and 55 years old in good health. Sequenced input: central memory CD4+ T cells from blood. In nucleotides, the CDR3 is TGTGCCAGTAGTATGGGGACAGGGAACACAGATACGCAGTATTTT. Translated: CASSMGTGNTDTQYF.